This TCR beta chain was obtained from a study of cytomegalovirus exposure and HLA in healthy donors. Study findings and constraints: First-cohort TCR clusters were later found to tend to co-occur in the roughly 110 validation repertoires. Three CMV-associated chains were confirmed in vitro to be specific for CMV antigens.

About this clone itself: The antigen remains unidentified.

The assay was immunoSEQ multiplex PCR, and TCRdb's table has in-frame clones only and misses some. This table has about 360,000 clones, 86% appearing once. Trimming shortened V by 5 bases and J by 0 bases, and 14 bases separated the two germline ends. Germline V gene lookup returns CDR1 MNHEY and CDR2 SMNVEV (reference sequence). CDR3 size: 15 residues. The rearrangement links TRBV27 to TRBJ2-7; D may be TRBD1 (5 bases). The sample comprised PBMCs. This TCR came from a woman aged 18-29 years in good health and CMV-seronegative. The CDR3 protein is CASSMGHAGSYEQYF. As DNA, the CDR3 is TGTGCCAGCAGTATGGGGCACGCCGGCTCCTACGAGCAGTACTTC.